This T cell receptor (beta chain) was identified in a study of cytomegalovirus exposure and HLA in healthy donors. Use of 60 Vbeta and 13 Jbeta primers characterized the PCR. Produced via immunoSEQ multiplex PCR; TCRdb's table is partial and in-frame only. The sample records about 100,000 clones, 74% being singletons. The sequenced sample consisted of PBMCs. The TCR sequence derives from a man over 45 in good health and CMV-seropositive.

The CDR3 loop reads CASSITSGAYEQYF. CDR3 in DNA: TGTGCCAGTAGTATTACTAGCGGCGCCTACGAGCAGTACTTC. The rearrangement joins TRBV19 to TRBJ2-7; 8 bases are a match to TRBD2. The CDR3 consists of 14 residues. Germline values: CDR1 LNHDA, CDR2 SQIVND (reference sequence). The V and J ends lost 3 bases and 2 bases, in that order; junction bases with no gene match: 3.